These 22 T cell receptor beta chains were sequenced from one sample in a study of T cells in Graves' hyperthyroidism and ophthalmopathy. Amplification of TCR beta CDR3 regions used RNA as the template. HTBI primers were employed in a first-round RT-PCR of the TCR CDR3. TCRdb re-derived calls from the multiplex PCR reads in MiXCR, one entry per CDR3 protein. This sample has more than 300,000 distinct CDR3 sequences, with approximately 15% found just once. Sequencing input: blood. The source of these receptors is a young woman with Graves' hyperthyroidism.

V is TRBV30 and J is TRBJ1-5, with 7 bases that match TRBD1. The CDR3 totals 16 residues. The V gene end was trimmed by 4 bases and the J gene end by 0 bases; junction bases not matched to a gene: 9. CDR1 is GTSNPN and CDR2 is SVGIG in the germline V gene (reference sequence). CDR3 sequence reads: CAWKEQGSLSNQPQHF. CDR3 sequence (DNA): TGTGCCTGGAAAGAACAGGGGTCCCTTAGCAATCAGCCCCAGCATTTT.

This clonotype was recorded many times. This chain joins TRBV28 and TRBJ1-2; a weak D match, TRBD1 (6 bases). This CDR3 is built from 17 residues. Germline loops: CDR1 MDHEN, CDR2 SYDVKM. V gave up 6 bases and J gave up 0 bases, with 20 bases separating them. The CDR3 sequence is CASRPRQDPSANYGYTF. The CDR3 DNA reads TGTGCCAGCAGACCCCGACAGGACCCCTCGGCTAACTATGGCTACACCTTC.

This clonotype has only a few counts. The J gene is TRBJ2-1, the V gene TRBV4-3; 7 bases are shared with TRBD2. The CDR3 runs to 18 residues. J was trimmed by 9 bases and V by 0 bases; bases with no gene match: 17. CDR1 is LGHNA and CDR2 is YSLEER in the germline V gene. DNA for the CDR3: TGCGCCAGCAGCCAAGAGGGGGGGAGCGGGAATCAGTATGGTGAGCAGTTCTTC. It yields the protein CASSQEGGSGNQYGEQFF.

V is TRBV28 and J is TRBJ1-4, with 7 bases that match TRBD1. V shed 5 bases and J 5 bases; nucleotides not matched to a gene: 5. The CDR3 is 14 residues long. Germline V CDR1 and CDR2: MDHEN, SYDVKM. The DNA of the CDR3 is TGTGCCAGCAGTCCGACAGGGAAGAATGAAAAACTGTTTTTT. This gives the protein CASSPTGKNEKLFF.

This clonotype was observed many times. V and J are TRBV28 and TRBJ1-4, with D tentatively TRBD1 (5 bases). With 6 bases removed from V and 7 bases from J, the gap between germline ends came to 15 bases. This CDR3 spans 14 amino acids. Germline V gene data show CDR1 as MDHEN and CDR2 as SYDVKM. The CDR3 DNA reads TGTGCCAGCAGCCTCCCCGGGGGTGGTGAAAAACTGTTTTTT. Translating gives CASSLPGGGEKLFF.

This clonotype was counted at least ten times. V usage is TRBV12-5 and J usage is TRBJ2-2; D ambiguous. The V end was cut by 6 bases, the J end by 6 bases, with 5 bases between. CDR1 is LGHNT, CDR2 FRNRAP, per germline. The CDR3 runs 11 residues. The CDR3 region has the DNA TGTGCTAGTGGCGTCCCCGGGGAGCTGTTTTTT. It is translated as CASGVPGELFF.

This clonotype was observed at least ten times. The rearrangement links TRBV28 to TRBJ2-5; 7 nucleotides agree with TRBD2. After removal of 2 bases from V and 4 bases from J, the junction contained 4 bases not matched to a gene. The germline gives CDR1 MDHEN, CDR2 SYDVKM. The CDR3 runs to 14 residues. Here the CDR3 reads CASSLGGSPETQYF. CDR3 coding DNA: TGTGCCAGCAGTTTAGGCGGGAGTCCAGAGACCCAGTACTTC.

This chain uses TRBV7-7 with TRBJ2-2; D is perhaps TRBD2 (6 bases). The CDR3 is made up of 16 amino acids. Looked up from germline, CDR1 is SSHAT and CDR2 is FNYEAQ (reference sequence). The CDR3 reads CTSSLSQGEVAGELFF. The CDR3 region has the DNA TGTACTAGCAGCTTGTCCCAAGGCGAGGTAGCCGGGGAGCTGTTTTTT. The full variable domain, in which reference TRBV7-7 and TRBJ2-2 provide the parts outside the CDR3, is GAGVSQSPRYKVTKRGQDVTLRCDPISSHATLYWYQQALGQGPEFLTYFNYEAQPDKSGLPSDRFSAERPEGSISTLTIQRTEQRDSAMYRCTSSLSQGEVAGELFFGEGSRLTVL.

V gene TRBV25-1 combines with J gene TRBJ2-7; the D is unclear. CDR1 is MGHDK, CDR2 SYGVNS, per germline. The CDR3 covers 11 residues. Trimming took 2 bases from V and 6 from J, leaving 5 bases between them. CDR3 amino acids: CASSEVGEQYF. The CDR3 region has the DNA TGTGCCAGCAGTGAAGTGGGCGAGCAGTACTTC.

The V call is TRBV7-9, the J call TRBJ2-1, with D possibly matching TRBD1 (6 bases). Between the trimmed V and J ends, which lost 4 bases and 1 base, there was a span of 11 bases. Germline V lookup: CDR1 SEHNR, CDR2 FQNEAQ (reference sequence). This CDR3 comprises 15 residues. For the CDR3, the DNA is TGTGCCAGCAGCTCACTAGGACAGTCCTACAATGAGCAGTTCTTC. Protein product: CASSSLGQSYNEQFF.

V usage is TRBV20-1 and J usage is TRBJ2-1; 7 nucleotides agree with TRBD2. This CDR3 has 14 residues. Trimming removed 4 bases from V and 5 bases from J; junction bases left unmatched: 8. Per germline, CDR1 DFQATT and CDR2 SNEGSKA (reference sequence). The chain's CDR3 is CSATRPAGDNEQFF. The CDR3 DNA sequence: TGCAGTGCTACCCGTCCTGCGGGGGACAATGAGCAGTTCTTC.

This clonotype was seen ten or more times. In DNA, the CDR3 is TGCAGTGCTAGCGGCGGGAGGGCCGGCGGGGAGCTGTTTTTT. This gives the protein CSASGGRAGGELFF. V is TRBV20-1 and J is TRBJ2-2; TRBD2 matches 9 bases. The germline V gene encodes CDR1 DFQATT and CDR2 SNEGSKA (reference sequence). There are 14 residues in the CDR3. The V segment lost 3 bases and the J segment 7 bases; nucleotides outside the gene matches: 6.

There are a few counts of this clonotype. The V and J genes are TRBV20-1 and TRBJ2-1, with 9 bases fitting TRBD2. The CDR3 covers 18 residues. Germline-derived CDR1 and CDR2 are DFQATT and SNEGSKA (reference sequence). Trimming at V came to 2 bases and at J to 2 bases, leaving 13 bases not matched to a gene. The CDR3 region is CSARPPSGLAGPYNEQFF. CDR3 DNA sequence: TGCAGTGCTAGACCCCCCTCGGGGCTAGCGGGACCCTACAATGAGCAGTTCTTC.

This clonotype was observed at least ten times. CDR3 nucleotides: TGTGCCAGCAGTCCCCTCCAGGGTAATGAAAAACTGTTTTTT. This translates into CASSPLQGNEKLFF. This chain joins TRBV27 and TRBJ1-4; weak D call: TRBD1 (5 bases). Trimming took 5 bases from V and 4 from J, leaving 11 bases between them. The CDR3 is 14 amino acids. Germline values: CDR1 MNHEY, CDR2 SMNVEV (reference sequence).

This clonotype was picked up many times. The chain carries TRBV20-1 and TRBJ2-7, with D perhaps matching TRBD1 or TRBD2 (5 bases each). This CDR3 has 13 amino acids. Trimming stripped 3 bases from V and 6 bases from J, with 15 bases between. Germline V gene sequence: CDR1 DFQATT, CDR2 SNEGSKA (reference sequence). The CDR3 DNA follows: TGCAGTGCTAGCCCCTCCGGGGCCAGCGAGCAGTACTTC. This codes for CSASPSGASEQYF.

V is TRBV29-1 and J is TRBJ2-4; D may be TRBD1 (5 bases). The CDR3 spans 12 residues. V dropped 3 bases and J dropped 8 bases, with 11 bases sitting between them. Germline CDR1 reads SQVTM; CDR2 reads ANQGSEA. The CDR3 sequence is CSVDQGQDIQYF. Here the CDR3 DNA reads TGCAGCGTTGATCAGGGCCAGGACATTCAGTACTTC.

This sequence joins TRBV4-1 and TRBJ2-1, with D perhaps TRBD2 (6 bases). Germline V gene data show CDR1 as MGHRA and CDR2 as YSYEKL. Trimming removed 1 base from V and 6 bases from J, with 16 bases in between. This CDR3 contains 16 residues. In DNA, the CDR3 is TGCGCCAGCAGCCAAGTCCCCGGCGGGACCCTCAATGAGCAGTTCTTC. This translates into CASSQVPGGTLNEQFF.

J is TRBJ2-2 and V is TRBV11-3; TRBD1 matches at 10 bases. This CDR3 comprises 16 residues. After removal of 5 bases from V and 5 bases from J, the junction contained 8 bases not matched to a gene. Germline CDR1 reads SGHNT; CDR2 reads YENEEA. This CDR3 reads CASSDRQGAKTGELFF. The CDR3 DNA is TGTGCCAGCAGCGACAGACAGGGGGCAAAAACCGGGGAGCTGTTTTTT. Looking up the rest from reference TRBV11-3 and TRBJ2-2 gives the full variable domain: EAGVVQSPRYKIIEKKQPVAFWCNPISGHNTLYWYLQNLGQGPELLIRYENEEAVDDSQLPKDRFSAERLKGVDSTLKIQPAELGDSAVYLCASSDRQGAKTGELFFGEGSRLTVL.

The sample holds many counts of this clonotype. Here the CDR3 reads CATSRDSGTEDTQYF. DNA of the CDR3: TGTGCCACCAGCAGAGATTCGGGGACCGAGGATACGCAGTATTTT. The chain has TRBV15 and TRBJ2-3; TRBD1 or TRBD2 may be the D gene (5 bases each). Trimming took 0 bases from V and 6 from J, leaving 13 bases between them. CDR3 length: 15 amino acids. Germline CDR1 reads LNHNV; CDR2 reads YYDKDF (reference sequence).

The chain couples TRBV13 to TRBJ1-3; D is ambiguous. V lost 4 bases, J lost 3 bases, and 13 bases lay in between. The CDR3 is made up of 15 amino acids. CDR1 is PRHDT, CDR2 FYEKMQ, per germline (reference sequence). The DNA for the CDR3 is TGTGCCAGCAGCTCAGGAACCGACCTTGGAAACACCATATATTTT. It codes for CASSSGTDLGNTIYF.

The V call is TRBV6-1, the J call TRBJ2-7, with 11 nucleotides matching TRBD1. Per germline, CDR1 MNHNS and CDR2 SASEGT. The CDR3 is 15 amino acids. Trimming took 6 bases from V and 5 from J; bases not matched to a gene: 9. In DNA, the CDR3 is TGTGCCAGCAGGAAACCCGGGACAGGGGGGAACGAGCAGTACTTC. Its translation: CASRKPGTGGNEQYF.

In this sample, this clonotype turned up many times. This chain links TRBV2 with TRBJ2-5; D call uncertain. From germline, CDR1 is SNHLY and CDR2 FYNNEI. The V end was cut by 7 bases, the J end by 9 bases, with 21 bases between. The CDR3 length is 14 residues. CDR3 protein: CASIFTPLRLSQYF. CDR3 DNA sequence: TGTGCCAGCATATTCACTCCGCTCCGGCTATCCCAGTACTTC. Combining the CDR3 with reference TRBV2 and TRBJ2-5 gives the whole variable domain EPEVTQTPSHQVTQMGQEVILRCVPISNHLYFYWYRQILGQKVEFLVSFYNNEISEKSEIFDDQFSVERPDGSNFTLKIRSTKLEDSAMYFCASIFTPLRLSQYFGPGTRLLVL.